The 18 T cell receptor beta chains below come from one sample, sequenced in a study of T-cell memory formation after mild COVID-19. Via MiXCR, TCRdb re-called the 5' RACE reads, giving one row per CDR3 protein. The repertoire includes 450,000 to 700,000 distinct CDR3 sequences, roughly 18% of them detected once, and 12% sits in the top ten. Sequenced: PBMCs or a T cell subset sorted from them (not recorded which). The receptors here all came from an adult woman who had mild COVID-19 (a few samples of this study predate the infection). Cell type and time point are not known.

V and J are TRBV3-1 and TRBJ1-2; 7 bases match TRBD1. V was clipped by 4 bases and J by 7 bases; unmatched bases: 9. Per the germline V gene, CDR1 is LGHDT and CDR2 is YNNKEL (reference sequence). The CDR3 totals 14 residues. The CDR3 sequence: CASSLGTALFGYTF. The CDR3 nucleotides read TGTGCCAGCAGCCTGGGGACAGCTCTATTTGGCTACACCTTC.

CDR3 nucleotide sequence: TGTGCCATCAGTGACCCATCCGGGCCTCAGGGGGGCTATGGCTACACCTTC. Translating it yields CAISDPSGPQGGYGYTF. The chain combines TRBV10-3 with TRBJ1-2, with 7 bases fitting TRBD1. Germline assignment: CDR1 ENHRY and CDR2 SYGVKD. The CDR3 consists of 17 residues. Trimming took 3 bases from V and 4 from J; bases not matched to a gene: 14.

This clonotype was seen a handful of times. The chain is built from TRBV30 and TRBJ1-1, with D hard to call. Germline values: CDR1 GTSNPN, CDR2 SVGIG (reference sequence). CDR3 length: 13 residues. CDR3 DNA sequence: TGTGCTTCCCGACGCCCGGAGAACACTGAAGCTTTCTTT. As protein: CASRRPENTEAFF.

This chain uses TRBV29-1 with TRBJ2-2, with D perhaps matching TRBD1 (6 bases). The CDR3 covers 14 residues. Germline loops: CDR1 SQVTM, CDR2 ANQGSEA. V was trimmed by 0 bases and J by 5 bases, leaving 10 bases between them. CDR3 residues: CSVEDTGRTGELFF. The CDR3 nucleotides are TGCAGCGTTGAAGATACAGGGCGTACCGGGGAGCTGTTTTTT.

The chain combines TRBV30 with TRBJ2-1; tentative D call: TRBD2 (6 bases). V was clipped by 1 base and J by 14 bases, with 12 bases between them. This CDR3 has 11 amino acids. Germline V gene sequence: CDR1 GTSNPN, CDR2 SVGIG (reference sequence). CDR3 nucleotides: TGTGCCTGGAGTGCTCCGGGGGTCGAGTTCTTC. Translated: CAWSAPGVEFF.

The V and J genes are TRBV20-1 and TRBJ1-2, with TRBD1 matching 8 bases. Germline V gene sequence: CDR1 DFQATT, CDR2 SNEGSKA (reference sequence). The CDR3 is 12 amino acids. Germline trimming cut 6 bases from V and 8 bases from J; bases unmatched to any gene: 8. CDR3 in DNA: TGCAGTGCACAAGACAGGGGATGGGGCTACACCTTC. Translation: CSAQDRGWGYTF.

Many counts were recorded for this clonotype. CDR3 residues: CASSRYPRETQYF. CDR3 in DNA: TGTGCCAGCAGTCGCTACCCTAGGGAGACCCAGTACTTC. The V call is TRBV6-5, the J call TRBJ2-5; D remains ambiguous. The germline V gene has CDR1 MNHEY and CDR2 SVGAGI. CDR3 length equals 13 residues. Trimming cost V 5 bases and J 5 bases, with 12 bases left between them.

This clonotype was recorded at least ten times. The CDR3 here is CAWSAHGMFEAFF. The CDR3 DNA reads TGTGCCTGGAGTGCCCACGGGATGTTTGAAGCTTTCTTT. The chain recombines TRBV30 with TRBJ1-1; the D is unclear. V was shortened by 1 base and J by 7 bases, with 13 bases between the two germline ends. The CDR3 covers 13 residues. Germline CDR1 reads GTSNPN; CDR2 reads SVGIG (reference sequence). The full variable domain, its missing parts supplied by reference TRBV30 and TRBJ1-1, is SQTIHQWPATLVQPVGSPLSLECTVEGTSNPNLYWYRQAAGRGLQLLFYSVGIGQISSEVPQNLSASRPQDRQFILSSKKLLLSDSGFYLCAWSAHGMFEAFFGQGTRLTVV.

This clonotype has a count of ten or more. This sequence joins TRBV6-2 or TRBV6-3 and TRBJ2-1, with D perhaps TRBD2 (6 bases). The germline CDR1 and CDR2 sequences are MNHEY and SVGEGT. The CDR3 runs 16 residues. The V gene lost 6 bases and the J gene lost 0 bases, with 15 bases spanning the gap. The CDR3 sequence: CASSDPGVGSYNEQFF. As DNA, the CDR3 is TGTGCCAGCAGCGACCCGGGAGTCGGCTCCTACAATGAGCAGTTCTTC.

The rearrangement links TRBV19 to TRBJ2-3, with 10 bases fitting TRBD2. After removal of 5 bases from V and 6 bases from J, the junction contained 11 bases not matched to a gene. CDR3 length equals 16 residues. Germline loops: CDR1 LNHDA, CDR2 SQIVND (reference sequence). The CDR3 DNA follows: TGTGCCAGTAGTCCGTCTAGCGGGGGCCCTAGGGATACGCAGTATTTT. Translation: CASSPSSGGPRDTQYF.

V gene TRBV28 combines with J gene TRBJ2-3; D may match TRBD1 or TRBD2 (5 bases each). The CDR3 consists of 13 residues. V lost 6 bases to trimming and J lost 5 bases, with 12 bases between them. The germline gives CDR1 MDHEN, CDR2 SYDVKM. This CDR3 reads CASSQGRQDTQYF. CDR3 bases: TGTGCCAGCAGCCAGGGACGTCAAGATACGCAGTATTTT.

This clonotype was picked up many times. The chain uses TRBV5-1 and TRBJ1-2; tentative D call: TRBD1 (6 bases). Looked up from germline, CDR1 is SGHRS and CDR2 is YFSETQ. This CDR3 has 12 residues. The ends were cut back, 1 base at V and 8 bases at J, with 9 bases in the middle. CDR3 sequence: CASSLTGGGYTF. In DNA form, the CDR3 reads TGCGCCAGCAGCTTGACTGGGGGCGGCTACACCTTC.

The CDR3 region has the DNA TGTGCCAGCAGCTTGCCTGGATCGGAGACCCAGTACTTC. Its translation: CASSLPGSETQYF. The V and J genes are TRBV11-3 and TRBJ2-5; no firm D call. This CDR3 is 13 amino acids long. Per the germline V gene, CDR1 is SGHNT and CDR2 is YENEEA. V lost 3 bases to trimming and J lost 5 bases, with 10 bases between them.

This chain links TRBV12-3 or TRBV12-4 with TRBJ2-5, with 9 positions matching TRBD1. The CDR3 loop spans 15 amino acids. V gave up 0 bases and J gave up 6 bases; unmatched junction bases: 5. The CDR3 DNA is TGTGCCAGCAGTTTAGCGGGACAGGGTGGGAAGACCCAGTACTTC. Amino acid sequence: CASSLAGQGGKTQYF.

There are a few counts of this clonotype. The chain employs TRBV20-1 and TRBJ1-2; D might be TRBD1 (6 bases). Germline V CDR1 and CDR2: DFQATT, SNEGSKA (reference sequence). V was trimmed by 3 bases and J by 2 bases, leaving 7 bases between them. This CDR3 is 12 amino acids long. The CDR3 region is CSASTGNYGYTF. CDR3 DNA: TGCAGTGCTAGCACAGGGAACTATGGCTACACCTTC.

Worth noting for this clonotype: Sequence at one end of the junction differs from germline and may be a read error. The chain is built from TRBV6-2 or TRBV6-3 and TRBJ1-2, with D uncertain. The germline V gene has CDR1 MNHEY and CDR2 SVGEGT. The length of the CDR3 is 14 residues. CDR3 in amino acids: CASSYSLGSGGYAF. The CDR3 DNA follows: TGTGCCAGCAGTTACTCGCTCGGGTCGGGAGGCTACGCCTTC.

In its sample, this clonotype was seen a few times. The chain uses TRBV12-3 or TRBV12-4 and TRBJ2-1; no reliable D call. V was clipped by 4 bases and J by 2 bases, with 6 bases between them. The CDR3 is 13 amino acids. In nucleotides, the CDR3 is TGTGCCAGCAGTTCGCAACCCTACAATGAGCAGTTCTTC. This encodes CASSSQPYNEQFF.

In this sample, this clonotype turned up a few times. The rearrangement uses TRBV2 and TRBJ1-6; 7 nucleotides align to TRBD1. Losses at the gene ends were 9 bases for V and 8 bases for J; bases not matched to a gene: 7. The V gene's germline CDR1 is SNHLY and CDR2 FYNNEI. The CDR3 has 13 residues. CDR3 nucleotides: TGTGCCAGTACAGGGGCCATAGATTCACCCCTCCACTTT. This sequence encodes CASTGAIDSPLHF.